Below, 7 T cell receptor beta chains from the same sample are listed, as sequenced in a study of shared clonotypes between healthy human individuals. TCRdb's table, derived via immunoSEQ multiplex PCR, lists solely in-frame clones and lacks some. In the table there are roughly 1,600,000 clones, around 98.5% of which are singletons. Material for sequencing was naive CD4+ T cells sorted from blood. As for subset: CD45RA+ positively selected. The receptors come from a man between 25 and 39 years old in good health.

This clone was detected once. This chain connects TRBV19 to TRBJ2-6; no firm D call. This CDR3 has 16 amino acids. Looked up from germline, CDR1 is LNHDA and CDR2 is SQIVND (reference sequence). Between the trimmed V and J ends, which lost 3 bases and 0 bases, there was a span of 9 bases. CDR3 protein: CASSIHPDSGANVLTF. The CDR3 region has the DNA TGTGCCAGTAGTATTCACCCCGACTCTGGGGCCAACGTCCTGACTTTC.

The chain links TRBV10-2 to TRBJ2-3; a possible D gene is TRBD2 (6 bases). CDR1 is WSHSY and CDR2 is SAAADI in the germline V gene. The CDR3 has 13 amino acids. Trimming removed 5 bases at V and 4 bases at J, with 10 bases between. CDR3 amino acids: CASSILASDTQYF. DNA for the CDR3: TGCGCCAGCAGTATACTAGCTTCAGATACGCAGTATTTT.

This chain uses TRBV19 with TRBJ2-7, with D possibly matching TRBD2 (5 bases). Trimming cost V 3 bases and J 2 bases, with 17 bases left between them. CDR1 is LNHDA and CDR2 is SQIVND in the germline V gene (reference sequence). This CDR3 comprises 16 residues. The CDR3 coding sequence is TGTGCCAGTAGTATCCCTAGCCTAAGGACCCCCTACGAGCAGTACTTC. Translation: CASSIPSLRTPYEQYF.

This chain links TRBV18 with TRBJ2-5; possibly TRBD1 for D (5 bases). This CDR3 region has 15 residues. V shed 1 base and J shed 0 bases, with 9 bases lying between them. Germline V gene data show CDR1 as KGHSH and CDR2 as LQKENI. CDR3 nucleotides: TGTGCCAGCTCACCACTTTCAGGGTACCAAGAGACCCAGTACTTC. Its protein is CASSPLSGYQETQYF.

This chain uses TRBV18 with TRBJ2-7; perhaps TRBD1 as D (5 bases). The CDR3 is 16 residues long. Germline V lookup: CDR1 KGHSH, CDR2 LQKENI. V lost 3 bases and J 4 bases, leaving 19 bases between the germline ends. The CDR3 region is CASSPLATQGLYEQYF. The CDR3 DNA is TGTGCCAGCTCACCCCTTGCGACGCAGGGTCTGTACGAGCAGTACTTC.

The chain couples TRBV10-3 to TRBJ1-2, with D maybe TRBD1 (5 bases). The CDR3 length is 13 residues. V was clipped by 10 bases and J by 4 bases, with 16 bases between them. Per germline, CDR1 ENHRY and CDR2 SYGVKD. This CDR3 reads CATGAGQPYGYTF. CDR3 DNA sequence: TGTGCCACCGGGGCGGGTCAGCCCTATGGCTACACCTTC.

The genes are TRBV7-2 and TRBJ2-7; D may be TRBD1 or TRBD2 (5 bases each). The CDR3 totals 17 residues. Between the trimmed V and J ends, which lost 4 bases and 1 base, there was a span of 20 bases. Per the germline V gene, CDR1 is SGHTA and CDR2 is FQGNSA. CDR3: CASSYRGVRQRSYEQYF. CDR3 coding DNA: TGTGCCAGCAGCTACCGGGGAGTGAGACAGAGGTCCTACGAGCAGTACTTC.